Given below is one TCR beta chain in context. RNA transcripts provided the template for amplifying TCR beta CDR3 regions. HTBI primers were employed in first-round RT-PCR, then a second-round multiplex PCR followed. Each CDR3 protein is one row after TCRdb ran MiXCR on the multiplex PCR reads. The sample yields 300,000 to 500,000 distinct CDR3 sequences, about 16% seen once. This entry is derived from a study of Graves' ophthalmopathy and Graves' hyperthyroidism. Lactation, pregnancy, uncontrolled infections and other autoimmune diseases were all grounds for excluding patients. The PBMCs originated from roughly 11 ml of fresh peripheral blood. Germline values: CDR1 DFQATT, CDR2 SNEGSKA (reference sequence). The CDR3 is made up of 15 amino acids. Trimming removed 2 bases at V and 0 bases at J, with 13 bases between.

The material sequenced was peripheral blood. The chain links TRBV20-1 to TRBJ1-1; D is uncertain. The clonotype comes from a woman aged 18-29 years with stable Graves' hyperthyroidism. In nucleotides, the CDR3 is TGCAGTGCTAGAAATAGCAGATATATGAACACTGAAGCTTTCTTT. Its translation: CSARNSRYMNTEAFF.